In this sample, the clone carrying this T cell receptor beta chain turned up a few times. Its antigen is unidentified. This specimen belongs to a study of CD8+ T cells in alopecia areata. Across the whole study: At a dose of 5 to 10 mg twice daily, oral tofacitinib was given to treated patients. Whole-study results and caveats: Amid tofacitinib therapy, many expanded lesional clones stayed present in scalp and blood. On tofacitinib, scalp clonality and expanded CD8+ clones among top 100 fell significantly.

Treatment of the sample: oral pan-JAK inhibitor, 5-10 mg twice daily. The V end lost 1 base, the J end lost 5 bases, and 5 bases lay between the germline ends. CDR3 length: 12 residues. Germline lookup yields CDR1 SGHVS and CDR2 FNYEAQ. RNA extraction and reverse transcription yielded cDNA as sequencing template. Repertoires were generated with immunoSEQ multiplex PCR, while TCRdb's copy carries only in-frame clones and drops some. There are about 270,000 clones in the sample; around 64% occur only once, and around 0.84% lies in the top ten. V and J are TRBV7-6 and TRBJ2-5; no clear D. This clonotype originated in a human donor with alopecia areata. The material sequenced was CD4+ T cells sorted from blood, taken at roughly week 52, from a patient treated with tofacitinib. The CDR3 DNA reads TGTGCCAGCAGCTTAGAATTGGAGACCCAGTACTTC. The encoded protein is CASSLELETQYF.